This T cell receptor beta chain was documented in a study of shared clonotypes between healthy human individuals. Whole-study context: Per-donor plates numbered three CD4 naive, three CD4 memory, two CD8 naive and one CD8 memory.

About this clone: Its specificity is unknown.

Study-wide results and limits: Some clonotypes were shared by all four sorted-subset donors, while others were not shared. The non-shared ones had lower generation probabilities than the shared ones. Generally, naive subsets (rather than memory subsets) showed larger estimated richness.

V lost 1 base, J lost 12 bases, and 12 bases lay in between. Germline V gene sequence: CDR1 SGHAT, CDR2 FQNNGV. The CDR3 loop spans 12 amino acids. The assay was immunoSEQ multiplex PCR, and TCRdb's table has in-frame clones only and misses some. Of over 850,000 clones listed, around 78% are singletons. V is TRBV11-2 and J is TRBJ2-5, with D uncertain. The sequence was collected from a man between 18 and 35 years old in good health. Some clones in this sample may be carry-over from other donors' samples. Sample: memory CD4+ T cells from PBMCs. Noted subset: CD45RA-negative fraction. The chain's CDR3 is CASSLASPREYF. The CDR3 DNA reads TGTGCCAGCAGCTTAGCTTCCCCCCGCGAGTACTTC.